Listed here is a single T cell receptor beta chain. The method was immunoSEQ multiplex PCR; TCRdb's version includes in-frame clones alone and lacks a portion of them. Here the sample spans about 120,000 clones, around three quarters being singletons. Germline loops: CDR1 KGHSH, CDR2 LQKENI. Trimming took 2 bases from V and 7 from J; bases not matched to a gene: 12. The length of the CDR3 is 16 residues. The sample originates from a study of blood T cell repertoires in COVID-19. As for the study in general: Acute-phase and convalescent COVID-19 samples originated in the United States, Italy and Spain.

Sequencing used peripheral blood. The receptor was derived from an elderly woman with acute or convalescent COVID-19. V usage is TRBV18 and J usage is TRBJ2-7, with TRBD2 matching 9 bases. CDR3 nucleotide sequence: TGTGCCAGCTCACCAAACGACCTAGCGGGAATGGGAGAGCAGTACTTC. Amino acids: CASSPNDLAGMGEQYF.